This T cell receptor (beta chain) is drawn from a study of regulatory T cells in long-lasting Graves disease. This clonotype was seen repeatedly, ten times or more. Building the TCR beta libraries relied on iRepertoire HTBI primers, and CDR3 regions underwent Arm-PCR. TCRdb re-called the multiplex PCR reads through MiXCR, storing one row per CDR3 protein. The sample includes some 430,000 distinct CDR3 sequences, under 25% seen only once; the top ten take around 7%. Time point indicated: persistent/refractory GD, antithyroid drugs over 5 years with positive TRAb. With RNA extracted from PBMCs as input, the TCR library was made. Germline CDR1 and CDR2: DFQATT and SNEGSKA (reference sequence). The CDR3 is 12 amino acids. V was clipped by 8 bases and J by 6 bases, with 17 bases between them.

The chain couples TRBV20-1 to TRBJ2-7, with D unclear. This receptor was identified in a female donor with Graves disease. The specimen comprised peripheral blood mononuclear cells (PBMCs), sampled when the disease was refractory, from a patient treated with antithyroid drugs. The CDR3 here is CSIPGPSGEQYF. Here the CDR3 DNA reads TGCAGTATACCGGGCCCCTCAGGCGAGCAGTACTTC.